This T cell receptor beta chain appears in the sequencing data of a study of T cells in Graves' hyperthyroidism and ophthalmopathy. Study findings and constraints: The model made its ophthalmopathy prediction, and onset followed a median about 5.9 months later.

This clonotype was recorded a few times. Its antigen remains unknown. There were TCR beta CDR3 regions amplified from RNA transcripts. The TCR CDR3 was amplified in a first-round RT-PCR using the HTBI primer set. TCRdb itself ran the multiplex PCR reads through MiXCR, one entry per CDR3 protein. This table has a few hundred thousand distinct CDR3 sequences, approximately 16% appearing once. The germline V gene has CDR1 MNHNS and CDR2 SASEGT. V dropped 5 bases and J dropped 4 bases, with 17 bases sitting between them. This CDR3 is 15 amino acids long. The rearrangement uses TRBV6-1 and TRBJ2-5; TRBD1 or TRBD2 may be the D gene (5 bases each). The sample comprised blood. The receptor's source is a woman in her forties or fifties with Graves' hyperthyroidism that later progressed to Graves' ophthalmopathy. CDR3 nucleotides: TGTGCCAGCAGTCCCCCAACAGTGGGGACAGAGACCCAGTACTTC. Protein sequence: CASSPPTVGTETQYF.